This T cell receptor (beta chain) appears in the sequencing data of a study of CD8 T cells in ankylosing spondylitis. Study results and limitations: Previously reported in reactive arthritis synovial fluid and blood were some of the motif variants. Seemingly characteristic of ankylosing spondylitis blood was a TCR beta motif consisting of roughly 8 highly homologous variants.

This CDR3 is built from 14 residues. The V gene's germline CDR1 is MDHEN and CDR2 SYDVKM. Trimming took 2 bases from V and 7 from J; bases not matched to a gene: 3. In its sample, this clonotype was seen many times. Its antigen is unknown. TCRdb reanalysed the 5' RACE reads using MiXCR and keeps one entry per CDR3 protein. This table holds approximately 220,000 distinct CDR3 sequences, 20% to 30% found once. Material: blood, either unsorted or a sorted T cell fraction (not recorded which). The chain is built from TRBV28 and TRBJ2-4; 9 nucleotides align to TRBD1. This receptor was taken from a male donor with ankylosing spondylitis or in good health (not recorded which). This CDR3 reads CASSLTGGVNIQYF. The CDR3, as DNA: TGTGCCAGCAGTTTAACAGGGGGCGTTAACATTCAGTACTTC.